The 29 T cell receptor beta chains reported below all come from one sample, sequenced in a study of blood T cell repertoires in COVID-19. The table came from immunoSEQ multiplex PCR; TCRdb's copy has only in-frame clones and leaves some out. Found here are about 290,000 clones, approximately 80% of them singletons; the top ten hold around 4.1%. Sequencing was performed on peripheral blood. The source is a woman in her 50s with active or convalescent COVID-19.

This clone was observed a handful of times. The chain couples TRBV4-1 to TRBJ2-1; the match to TRBD2 covers 9 bases. The CDR3 covers 19 residues. V was pared by 7 bases and J by 0 bases, with 16 bases of the junction left unmatched. Germline V lookup: CDR1 MGHRA, CDR2 YSYEKL. CDR3: CASTPFASGRTSSYNEQFF. DNA for the CDR3: TGCGCCAGCACCCCCTTTGCGAGCGGGAGGACCAGCTCCTACAATGAGCAGTTCTTC.

The chain combines TRBV5-1 with TRBJ2-2; D remains unclear. Trimming took 0 bases from V and 0 from J, leaving 6 bases between them. This CDR3 has 15 amino acids. The germline V gene has CDR1 SGHRS and CDR2 YFSETQ. CDR3 in DNA: TGCGCCAGCAGCTTGGTACAGACGAACACCGGGGAGCTGTTTTTT. Its protein product is CASSLVQTNTGELFF.

This clone was seen only once. The chain has TRBV5-6 and TRBJ2-1; D is possibly TRBD2 (6 bases). The germline gives CDR1 SGHDT, CDR2 YYEEEE. Between the trimmed V and J ends, which lost 4 bases and 7 bases, there was a span of 12 bases. The CDR3 is 13 residues long. The chain's CDR3 is CASSLTEGNEQFF. CDR3 nucleotide sequence: TGTGCCAGCAGCCTGACGGAGGGGAATGAGCAGTTCTTC.

V and J are TRBV7-2 and TRBJ1-5; D possibly corresponds to TRBD1 (5 bases). CDR1 SGHTA and CDR2 FQGNSA come from the germline V gene. With 1 base removed from V and 2 bases from J, the gap between germline ends came to 9 bases. The CDR3 spans 15 residues. As DNA, the CDR3 is TGTGCCAGCAGCTTAGACAGGCCAGGCAATCAGCCCCAGCATTTT. Translated, it gives CASSLDRPGNQPQHF. Full variable domain (missing parts from reference TRBV7-2 and TRBJ1-5): GAGVSQSPSNKVTEKGKDVELRCDPISGHTALYWYRQSLGQGLEFLIYFQGNSAPDKSGLPSDRFSAERTGGSVSTLTIQRTQQEDSAVYLCASSLDRPGNQPQHFGDGTRLSIL.

The chain employs TRBV5-6 and TRBJ1-2, with D perhaps TRBD1 (6 bases). V lost 5 bases and J lost 3, with 14 bases in between. Per the germline V gene, CDR1 is SGHDT and CDR2 is YYEEEE. CDR3 size: 14 residues. The CDR3 nucleotides are TGTGCCAGCAGGATGCAGGGGTTTGACTATGGCTACACCTTC. Its translation: CASRMQGFDYGYTF.

J is TRBJ2-1 and V is TRBV9, with D perhaps matching TRBD1 (6 bases). CDR1 is SGDLS, CDR2 YYNGEE, per germline. CDR3 length: 13 amino acids. Trimming stripped 0 bases from V and 7 bases from J, with 8 bases between. The CDR3 DNA sequence: TGTGCCAGCAGCGTAGACAGGGTTAATGAGCAGTTCTTC. Protein: CASSVDRVNEQFF. The entire variable domain, with the rest obtained from reference TRBV9 and TRBJ2-1, is as follows: DSGVTQTPKHLITATGQRVTLRCSPRSGDLSVYWYQQSLDQGLQFLIQYYNGEERAKGNILERFSAQQFPDLHSELNLSSLELGDSALYFCASSVDRVNEQFFGPGTRLTVL.

This clone occurred a few times. This rearrangement joins TRBV14 to TRBJ1-5; 9 nucleotides align to TRBD1. The CDR3 sequence is 16 residues long. Germline CDR1 SGHDN, CDR2 FVKESK. The V gene end was trimmed by 0 bases and the J gene end by 5 bases; junction bases not matched to a gene: 5. The CDR3 loop is CASSQDPDRGYQPQHF. As DNA, the CDR3 is TGTGCCAGCAGCCAAGATCCGGACAGGGGATATCAGCCCCAGCATTTT.

This rearrangement joins TRBV6-5 to TRBJ1-1; D is ambiguous. The length of the CDR3 is 14 residues. V dropped 4 bases and J dropped 2 bases, with 11 bases sitting between them. The germline CDR1 and CDR2 sequences are MNHEY and SVGAGI. CDR3 sequence: CASSSTRGNTEAFF. The CDR3 nucleotides are TGTGCCAGCAGTTCCACTCGGGGTAACACTGAAGCTTTCTTT.

The chain links TRBV28 to TRBJ1-1; 7 nucleotides match TRBD1. The CDR3 is 13 amino acids. The J segment lost 7 bases and the V segment lost 1 base, leaving 3 bases of the junction unmatched. Per germline, CDR1 MDHEN and CDR2 SYDVKM. For the CDR3, the DNA is TGTGCCAGCAGTTTATCGGACAGGTATGAAGCTTTCTTT. As protein: CASSLSDRYEAFF.

The chain carries TRBV18 and TRBJ2-7; D is uncertain. This CDR3 comprises 12 residues. V lost 2 bases, J lost 7 bases, and 9 bases lay in between. CDR1 is KGHSH, CDR2 LQKENI, per germline. The CDR3 here is CASSPGLQEQYF. CDR3 bases: TGTGCCAGCTCACCAGGGCTGCAGGAGCAGTACTTC. Drawing the rest from reference TRBV18 and TRBJ2-7, the complete variable domain is NAGVMQNPRHLVRRRGQEARLRCSPMKGHSHVYWYRQLPEEGLKFMVYLQKENIIDESGMPKERFSAEFPKEGPSILRIQQVVRGDSAAYFCASSPGLQEQYFGPGTRLTVT.

This clone has only a few counts. The rearrangement joins TRBV19 to TRBJ1-1; D unresolved. CDR3 length: 12 amino acids. V lost 7 bases to trimming and J lost 4 bases, with 10 bases between them. The germline V gene encodes CDR1 LNHDA and CDR2 SQIVND (reference sequence). In DNA, the CDR3 is TGTGCCAGTAATCTGGGAGGCACTGAAGCTTTCTTT. Translation gives CASNLGGTEAFF.

The count of this clone is one. The chain uses TRBV24-1 and TRBJ1-6; D is ambiguous. Germline assignment: CDR1 KGHDR and CDR2 SFDVKD. CDR3 size: 13 residues. Trimming cost V 5 bases and J 6 bases, with 7 bases left between them. For the CDR3, the DNA is TGTGCCACCAGTGGCCCAGGTAATTCACCCCTCCACTTT. Protein product: CATSGPGNSPLHF.

The chain employs TRBV29-1 and TRBJ1-3; weak D call: TRBD1 (5 bases). Germline CDR1 and CDR2: SQVTM and ANQGSEA. V was trimmed by 4 bases and J by 0 bases, leaving 16 bases between them. This CDR3 contains 16 residues. CDR3 residues: CSVVLRDQGSGNTIYF. DNA for the CDR3: TGCAGCGTTGTTCTAAGGGATCAGGGCTCTGGAAACACCATATATTTT.

V gene TRBV10-1 combines with J gene TRBJ1-5, with D perhaps matching TRBD1 (5 bases). V dropped 4 bases and J dropped 0 bases, with 28 bases sitting between them. CDR1 and CDR2 (germline): WNHNN, SYGVQD (reference sequence). CDR3 length: 21 residues. DNA for the CDR3: TGCGCCAGCAGTGCTTCGGGTACTCAGGGCCGAACCGCTTATAGCAATCAGCCCCAGCATTTT. It specifies CASSASGTQGRTAYSNQPQHF.

The rearrangement links TRBV18 to TRBJ1-2; possibly TRBD1 for D (5 bases). The germline V gene encodes CDR1 KGHSH and CDR2 LQKENI. Deletions cut 2 bases from V and 5 bases from J, with 15 bases between. The CDR3 runs to 15 residues. For the CDR3, the DNA is TGTGCCAGCTCACCAGGGGACTCGAAGATTTATGGCTACACCTTC. Translating it yields CASSPGDSKIYGYTF.

This clone was picked up a small number of times. The J gene is TRBJ2-1, the V gene TRBV7-9; possibly TRBD2 for D (5 bases). CDR1 is SEHNR and CDR2 is FQNEAQ in the germline V gene (reference sequence). This CDR3 has 15 residues. Trimming removed 2 bases from V and 8 bases from J, with 16 bases in between. The DNA for the CDR3 is TGTGCCAGCAGCTTAAAGGGAGTCGGCGTAGATGAGCAGTTCTTC. It specifies CASSLKGVGVDEQFF.

The rearrangement joins TRBV10-1 to TRBJ2-1, with 7 bases matching TRBD1. The V segment lost 0 bases and the J segment 6 bases; nucleotides outside the gene matches: 5. CDR1 WNHNN and CDR2 SYGVQD come from the germline V gene (reference sequence). The CDR3 runs 15 residues. The CDR3 sequence is CASSESGGLSNEQFF. CDR3 in DNA: TGCGCCAGCAGTGAGTCAGGGGGCCTGAGCAATGAGCAGTTCTTC.

This clone occurred a few times. The chain employs TRBV7-3 and TRBJ2-3; 7 positions agree with TRBD1. Trimming removed 1 base from V and 1 base from J; junction bases left unmatched: 29. CDR3 length equals 24 residues. CDR1 SGHTA and CDR2 FQGTGA come from the germline V gene. CDR3 bases: TGTGCCAGCAGCTTAAGCGACAGGGTGGTATATTCCTTCCTTAAATTAGATTGCACAGATACGCAGTATTTT. Translating it yields CASSLSDRVVYSFLKLDCTDTQYF.

V gene TRBV7-8 combines with J gene TRBJ2-1; 7 positions agree with TRBD2. This CDR3 has 12 amino acids. In germline, CDR1 is SGHVS, CDR2 FQNEAQ. V lost 6 bases to trimming and J lost 8 bases; unmatched junction nucleotides: 4. CDR3 in DNA: TGTGCCAGCAGGGGAGGGAGCGATGAGCAGTTCTTC. This codes for CASRGGSDEQFF.

The chain couples TRBV12-3 or TRBV12-4 to TRBJ1-4, with D tentatively TRBD1 (5 bases). CDR3 length equals 13 residues. Trimming removed 1 base at V and 8 bases at J, with 8 bases between. The CDR3 protein is CASSLVSGEKLFF. The CDR3 bases are TGTGCCAGCAGTTTAGTTTCAGGGGAAAAACTGTTTTTT.

This clone was seen only once. The rearrangement uses TRBV6-5 and TRBJ2-2; no definite D call. The germline V gene encodes CDR1 MNHEY and CDR2 SVGAGI. This CDR3 has 13 amino acids. V lost 6 bases, J lost 6 bases, and 11 bases lay in between. Here the CDR3 DNA reads TGTGCCAGCAGGCCCCCGGAGTCCGGGGAGCTGTTTTTT. Translation: CASRPPESGELFF.

Ten or more counts support this clone. This chain uses TRBV2 with TRBJ1-4; the match to TRBD1 covers 9 bases. The CDR3 contains 15 residues. The V segment lost 6 bases and the J segment 5 bases; nucleotides outside the gene matches: 7. Germline loops: CDR1 SNHLY, CDR2 FYNNEI. The CDR3 sequence is CASSVQGAANEKLFF. The CDR3, as DNA: TGTGCCAGCAGCGTACAGGGGGCAGCGAATGAAAAACTGTTTTTT.

The chain links TRBV6-5 to TRBJ1-3; 8 nucleotides align to TRBD1. This CDR3 comprises 12 residues. V lost 10 bases and J lost 5; bases outside the gene matches: 4. Germline lookup yields CDR1 MNHEY and CDR2 SVGAGI. The CDR3 loop is CATRQGRNTIYF. Written as DNA, the CDR3 is TGTGCCACGCGACAGGGGAGAAACACCATATATTTT.

Here the CDR3 reads CASSIRASINTGELFF. Written as DNA, the CDR3 is TGTGCCAGCAGCATCAGGGCTAGTATCAACACCGGGGAGCTGTTTTTT. The V call is TRBV7-8, the J call TRBJ2-2; D might be TRBD1 (5 bases). Germline CDR1 and CDR2: SGHVS and FQNEAQ. The CDR3 is 16 residues long. The germline V and J ends were trimmed by 5 bases and 2 bases, with 15 bases remaining between them.

The chain is built from TRBV24-1 and TRBJ1-1, with D maybe TRBD1 (5 bases). The V end was cut by 2 bases, the J end by 3 bases, with 21 bases between. There are 18 residues in the CDR3. Germline V gene data show CDR1 as KGHDR and CDR2 as SFDVKD. CDR3 residues: CATSDSPAGGEKYTEAFF. The CDR3 nucleotides are TGTGCCACCAGTGATTCTCCCGCGGGGGGGGAGAAGTACACTGAAGCTTTCTTT.

The gene calls are TRBV18 and TRBJ2-7; 10 positions agree with TRBD2. In germline, CDR1 is KGHSH, CDR2 LQKENI. The CDR3 length is 17 residues. The trim removed 3 bases at V and 1 base at J, leaving 9 bases unmatched. CDR3 nucleotide sequence: TGTGCCAGCTCACCCCGGCCTAGCGGGAGTCGTTCCTACGAGCAGTACTTC. It yields the protein CASSPRPSGSRSYEQYF.

This clone has only one observation. The chain couples TRBV28 to TRBJ1-4; D is perhaps TRBD1 (5 bases). CDR1 is MDHEN and CDR2 is SYDVKM in the germline V gene. The CDR3 loop spans 14 amino acids. The V and J ends lost 2 bases and 9 bases respectively, with 13 bases between them. CDR3 in DNA: TGTGCCAGCAGTTTAGGGGGGGTAGGGAAAAAACTGTTTTTT. This translates into CASSLGGVGKKLFF.

The rearrangement links TRBV4-2 to TRBJ1-2; D perhaps matches TRBD1 (5 bases). V lost 4 bases and J 4 bases, leaving 13 bases between the germline ends. This CDR3 comprises 14 residues. Germline CDR1 reads LGHNA; CDR2 reads YNFKEQ. The CDR3 loop reads CASSPRDRPYGYTF. In DNA form, the CDR3 reads TGTGCCAGCAGCCCGCGGGACCGCCCCTATGGCTACACCTTC.

V and J are TRBV5-1 and TRBJ2-2; TRBD2 matches at 7 bases. CDR1 and CDR2 (germline): SGHRS, YFSETQ. V shed 1 base, J shed 5 bases, and the junction held 8 bases outside the gene matches. The CDR3 contains 16 residues. CDR3 loop: CASSLSGLGGTGELFF. CDR3 sequence (DNA): TGCGCCAGCAGCTTGTCAGGACTCGGGGGGACCGGGGAGCTGTTTTTT. Full variable domain (outside the CDR3, taken from reference TRBV5-1 and TRBJ2-2): KAGVTQTPRYLIKTRGQQVTLSCSPISGHRSVSWYQQTPGQGLQFLFEYFSETQRNKGNFPGRFSGRQFSNSRSEMNVSTLELGDSALYLCASSLSGLGGTGELFFGEGSRLTVL.